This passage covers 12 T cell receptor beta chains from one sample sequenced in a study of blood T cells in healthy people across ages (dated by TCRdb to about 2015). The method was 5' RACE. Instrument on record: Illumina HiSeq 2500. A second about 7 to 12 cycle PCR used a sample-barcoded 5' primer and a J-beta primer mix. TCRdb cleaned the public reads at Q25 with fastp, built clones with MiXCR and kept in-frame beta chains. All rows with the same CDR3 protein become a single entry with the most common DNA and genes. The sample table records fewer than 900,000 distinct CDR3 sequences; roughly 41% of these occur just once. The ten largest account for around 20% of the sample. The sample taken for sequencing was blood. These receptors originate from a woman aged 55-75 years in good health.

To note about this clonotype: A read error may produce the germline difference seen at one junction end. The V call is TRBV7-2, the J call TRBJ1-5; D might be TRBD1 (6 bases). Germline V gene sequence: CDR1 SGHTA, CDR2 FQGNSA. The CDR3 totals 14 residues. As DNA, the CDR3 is TGTGCCAGCAGCTTTTCGGACAGCGATCAGCTCCAGCATTTT. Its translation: CASSFSDSDQLQHF.

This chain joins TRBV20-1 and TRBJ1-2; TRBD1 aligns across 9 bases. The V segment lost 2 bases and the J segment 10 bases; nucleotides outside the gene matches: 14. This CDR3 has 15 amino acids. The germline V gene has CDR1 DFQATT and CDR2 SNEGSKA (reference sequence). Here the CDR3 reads CSARQLTGQGRDYTF. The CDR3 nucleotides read TGCAGTGCTAGACAGCTAACGGGACAGGGTCGTGACTACACCTTC.

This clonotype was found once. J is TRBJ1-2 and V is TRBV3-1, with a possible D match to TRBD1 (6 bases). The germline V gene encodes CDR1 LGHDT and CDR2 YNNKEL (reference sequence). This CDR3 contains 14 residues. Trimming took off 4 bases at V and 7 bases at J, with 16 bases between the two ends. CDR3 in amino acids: CASSPEDRGGGYTF. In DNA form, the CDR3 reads TGTGCCAGCAGCCCAGAGGACCGAGGGGGTGGCTACACCTTC.

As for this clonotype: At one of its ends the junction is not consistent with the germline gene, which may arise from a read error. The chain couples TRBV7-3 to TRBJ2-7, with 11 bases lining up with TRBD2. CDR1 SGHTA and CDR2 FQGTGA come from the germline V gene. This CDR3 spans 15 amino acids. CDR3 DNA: TGTGCCAGCAGATTAACCGGGACTAGCGGCTACGAGCAGTACTTC. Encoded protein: CASRLTGTSGYEQYF.

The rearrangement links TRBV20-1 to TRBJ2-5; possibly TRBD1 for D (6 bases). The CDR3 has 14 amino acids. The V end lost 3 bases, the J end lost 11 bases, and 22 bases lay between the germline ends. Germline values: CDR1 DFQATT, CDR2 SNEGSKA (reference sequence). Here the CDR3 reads CSASSGGASNEQYF. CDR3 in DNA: TGCAGTGCTAGTAGTGGGGGCGCTTCCAATGAGCAGTACTTC.

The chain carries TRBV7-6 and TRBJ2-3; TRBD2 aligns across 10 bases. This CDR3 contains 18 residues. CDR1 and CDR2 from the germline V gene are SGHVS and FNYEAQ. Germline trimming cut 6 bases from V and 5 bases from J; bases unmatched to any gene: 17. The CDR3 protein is CASSSTSGDFPKRDTQYF. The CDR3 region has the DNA TGTGCCAGCAGTTCCACTAGCGGGGATTTCCCTAAGAGAGATACGCAGTATTTT.

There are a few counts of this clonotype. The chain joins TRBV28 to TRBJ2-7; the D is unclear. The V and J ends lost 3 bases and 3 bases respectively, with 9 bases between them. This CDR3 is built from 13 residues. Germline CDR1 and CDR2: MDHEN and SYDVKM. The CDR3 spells CASSLNTRYEQYF. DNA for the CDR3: TGTGCCAGCAGTTTGAATACTCGCTACGAGCAGTACTTC. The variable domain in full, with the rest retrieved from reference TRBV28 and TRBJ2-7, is DVKVTQSSRYLVKRTGEKVFLECVQDMDHENMFWYRQDPGLGLRLIYFSYDVKMKEKGDIPEGYSVSREKKERFSLILESASTNQTSMYLCASSLNTRYEQYFGPGTRLTVT.

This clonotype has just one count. CDR3 nucleotide sequence: TGTGCCAGCATGTTAAACGGGAGGCTGGCAGATACGCAGTATTTT. Translating it yields CASMLNGRLADTQYF. The chain couples TRBV6-5 to TRBJ2-3; the match to TRBD2 covers 7 bases. The CDR3 runs 15 residues. The germline V gene encodes CDR1 MNHEY and CDR2 SVGAGI. V was clipped by 7 bases and J by 4 bases; unmatched bases: 11.

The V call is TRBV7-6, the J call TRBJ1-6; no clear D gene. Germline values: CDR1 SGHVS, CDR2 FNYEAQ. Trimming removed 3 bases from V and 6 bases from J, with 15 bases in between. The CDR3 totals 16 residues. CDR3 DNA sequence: TGTGCCAGCAGCTTGACCCAGCCGGGAGGTAATTCACCCCTCCACTTT. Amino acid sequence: CASSLTQPGGNSPLHF.

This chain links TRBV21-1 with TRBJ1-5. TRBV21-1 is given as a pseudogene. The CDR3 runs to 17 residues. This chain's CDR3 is CAGSKAPRVRSNQPQHF. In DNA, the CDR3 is TGTGCCGGCAGCAAAGCGCCTAGGGTGAGAAGCAATCAGCCCCAGCATTTT.

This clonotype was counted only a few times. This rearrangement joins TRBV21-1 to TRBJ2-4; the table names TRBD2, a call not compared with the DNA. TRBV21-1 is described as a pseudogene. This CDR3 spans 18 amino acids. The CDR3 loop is CASSKVARERQPKNIQYF. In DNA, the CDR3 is TGTGCCAGCAGCAAAGTGGCCCGCGAAAGACAGCCAAAAAACATTCAGTACTTC.

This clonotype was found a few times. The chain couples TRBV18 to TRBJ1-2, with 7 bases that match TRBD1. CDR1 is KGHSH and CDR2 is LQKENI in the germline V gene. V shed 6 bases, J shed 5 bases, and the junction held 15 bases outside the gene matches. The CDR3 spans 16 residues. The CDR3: CASSDKGQTILYGYTF. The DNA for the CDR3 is TGTGCCAGCTCGGATAAGGGACAGACAATACTTTATGGCTACACCTTC.